The clone carrying this TCR beta chain showed up many times. Its antigen is undetermined. The time point here: longitudinal time-point 1 (baseline). Maryland, USA blood bank volunteers served as healthy controls. Unsorted libraries were prepared from 2 million PBMCs that had been stored at -80 C. Germline CDR1 MNHEY, CDR2 SVGEGT. V lost 2 bases to trimming and J lost 0 bases, with 4 bases between them. The CDR3 runs to 14 residues. This specimen comes from a study of neurological immune-mediated disorders. Study-wide results and caveats: Private repertoires in all groups were suggested by the finding that expanded clones across subjects shared no CDR3 amino acid sequences.

The cDNA came from 5'RACE, which used 10-nucleotide random UMIs. TCRdb redid the calling of the 5' RACE reads with MiXCR, one entry per CDR3 protein. There are around 69,000 distinct CDR3 sequences in the sample; roughly a tenth occur only once, and roughly 9% lies in the top ten. The rearrangement links TRBV6-2 or TRBV6-3 to TRBJ2-2; the D is unclear. Sequencing was carried out using PBMCs. This sequence was found in a man aged 30-40 years in good health. For the CDR3, the DNA is TGTGCCAGCAGTTACGCTGCGAACACCGGGGAGCTGTTTTTT. Its translation is CASSYAANTGELFF.